This TCR beta chain was recorded in a study of T cells expressing NK-cell markers. CDR3 length equals 12 residues. The germline gives CDR1 WNHNN, CDR2 SYGVQD (reference sequence). TCRdb re-called the 5' RACE reads and shows each CDR3 protein once, DNA omitted. This sample's clone table lists over 150,000 distinct CDR3 sequences. Sequenced: blood T cells: a sorted CD56 or NKG2C T cell subset, CD4+ or CD8+ T cells, or bulk PBMC T cells (not recorded which). This sequence joins TRBV10-1 and TRBJ2-1. The receptor was derived from a woman aged 45-59 years in good health. The chain's CDR3 is CASSDRGNEQFF.